Presented here are 12 T cell receptor beta chains from one specimen sequenced in a study of graft-versus-host responses after intestinal transplantation. The table came from immunoSEQ multiplex PCR; TCRdb's copy has only in-frame clones and leaves some out. Among 23,000 or so clones listed, about 94% were seen once. Source: PBMCs, taken 30 days after intestinal transplant. All receptors derive from a human patient who received an intestinal transplant, so some T cells may come from the graft donor.

The rearrangement joins TRBV6-5 to TRBJ1-5; D remains unclear. V was trimmed by 5 bases and J by 6 bases, leaving 11 bases between them. Germline assignment: CDR1 MNHEY and CDR2 SVGAGI. The CDR3 totals 13 residues. As DNA, the CDR3 is TGTGCCAGCAGTCTGTCGGATCGTCAGCCCCAGCATTTT. Encoded protein: CASSLSDRQPQHF.

The rearrangement links TRBV5-1 to TRBJ1-1; D is possibly TRBD1 (5 bases). The CDR3 contains 13 residues. Germline lookup yields CDR1 SGHRS and CDR2 YFSETQ. The V end was cut by 2 bases, the J end by 8 bases, with 13 bases between. This CDR3 is CASSLNRGLEAFF. The DNA for the CDR3 is TGCGCCAGCAGCTTAAACCGGGGCCTCGAAGCTTTCTTT.

In its sample, this clone was seen once. This chain uses TRBV9 with TRBJ2-7; D possibly corresponds to TRBD2 (5 bases). Trimming cost V 0 bases and J 5 bases, with 12 bases left between them. Germline V CDR1 and CDR2: SGDLS, YYNGEE. This CDR3 region has 14 residues. The CDR3 region has the DNA TGTGCCAGCAGCGTAGGAGGGAAGGTCCACGAGCAGTACTTC. Protein sequence: CASSVGGKVHEQYF. The entire variable domain, with the rest obtained from reference TRBV9 and TRBJ2-7, is as follows: DSGVTQTPKHLITATGQRVTLRCSPRSGDLSVYWYQQSLDQGLQFLIQYYNGEERAKGNILERFSAQQFPDLHSELNLSSLELGDSALYFCASSVGGKVHEQYFGPGTRLTVT.

The gene calls are TRBV7-9 and TRBJ2-1; 7 nucleotides agree with TRBD1. The CDR3 sequence is 16 residues long. Trimming removed 4 bases from V and 1 base from J; junction bases left unmatched: 7. Germline V gene lookup returns CDR1 SEHNR and CDR2 FQNEAQ (reference sequence). CDR3: CASSSLDRVSYNEQFF. CDR3 sequence (DNA): TGTGCCAGCAGCTCTCTAGACAGGGTGTCCTACAATGAGCAGTTCTTC.

The genes are TRBV6-5 and TRBJ2-7; D is perhaps TRBD1 (6 bases). CDR3 length equals 13 residues. Looked up from germline, CDR1 is MNHEY and CDR2 is SVGAGI. V shed 1 base and J shed 7 bases, with 11 bases lying between them. CDR3 in amino acids: CASSYYGGGEQYF. CDR3 sequence (DNA): TGTGCCAGCAGTTACTATGGGGGCGGTGAGCAGTACTTC.

The V gene is TRBV10-1, the J gene TRBJ1-1; 8 positions match TRBD1. CDR3 length equals 13 residues. Losses at the gene ends were 6 bases for V and 3 bases for J; bases not matched to a gene: 3. Germline V CDR1 and CDR2: WNHNN, SYGVQD (reference sequence). DNA of the CDR3: TGCGCCAGCAGGGAGGACAGGGACACTGAAGCTTTCTTT. It is translated as CASREDRDTEAFF.

The rearrangement joins TRBV15 to TRBJ2-2, with D possibly TRBD2 on 6 matching bases. CDR1 and CDR2 (germline): LNHNV, YYDKDF (reference sequence). This CDR3 contains 18 residues. V was pared by 0 bases and J by 6 bases, with 20 bases between. CDR3 amino acids: CATSREFGFVGGPGELFF. The CDR3 DNA follows: TGTGCCACCAGCAGAGAATTCGGGTTCGTGGGGGGTCCCGGGGAGCTGTTTTTT. The full variable domain, rest sourced from reference TRBV15 and TRBJ2-2, is DAMVIQNPRYQVTQFGKPVTLSCSQTLNHNVMYWYQQKSSQAPKLLFHYYDKDFNNEADTPDNFQSRRPNTSFCFLDIRSPGLGDTAMYLCATSREFGFVGGPGELFFGEGSRLTVL.

The chain uses TRBV7-9 and TRBJ1-1; weak D call: TRBD1 (5 bases). Germline V gene data show CDR1 as SEHNR and CDR2 as FQNEAQ (reference sequence). The CDR3 contains 14 residues. V gave up 2 bases and J gave up 5 bases, with 12 bases separating them. The CDR3 spells CASSLPSGATEAFF. The CDR3 nucleotides are TGTGCCAGCAGCTTACCCTCCGGGGCTACTGAAGCTTTCTTT. The full variable domain, in which reference TRBV7-9 and TRBJ1-1 provide the parts outside the CDR3, is DTGVSQNPRHKITKRGQNVTFRCDPISEHNRLYWYRQTLGQGPEFLTYFQNEAQLEKSRLLSDRFSAERPKGSFSTLEIQRTEQGDSAMYLCASSLPSGATEAFFGQGTRLTVV.

The chain recombines TRBV11-3 with TRBJ2-5; D may correspond to TRBD1 or TRBD2 (7 bases each). The CDR3 sequence is 13 residues long. Germline values: CDR1 SGHNT, CDR2 YENEEA. Trimming took 4 bases from V and 5 from J, leaving 11 bases between them. The CDR3 sequence is CASSSGGGETQYF. The CDR3 DNA is TGTGCCAGCAGCTCAGGGGGAGGGGAGACCCAGTACTTC.

The genes are TRBV9 and TRBJ2-1; no reliable D call. In germline, CDR1 is SGDLS, CDR2 YYNGEE. V was trimmed by 2 bases and J by 4 bases, leaving 13 bases between them. The CDR3 sequence is 15 residues long. DNA of the CDR3: TGTGCCAGCAGCGTCCTCGCAGGTGCGTACAATGAGCAGTTCTTC. Its protein is CASSVLAGAYNEQFF.

The rearrangement joins TRBV9 to TRBJ1-3; TRBD1 aligns across 10 bases. Per the germline V gene, CDR1 is SGDLS and CDR2 is YYNGEE. The CDR3 sequence is 16 residues long. V lost 2 bases and J lost 0; bases outside the gene matches: 2. The CDR3 region has the DNA TGTGCCAGCAGCGTGACAGGGGGCAACTCTGGAAACACCATATATTTT. Amino acids: CASSVTGGNSGNTIYF.

The gene calls are TRBV5-1 and TRBJ2-3; TRBD2 matches at 12 bases. The CDR3 is made up of 19 amino acids. V was clipped by 0 bases and J by 3 bases; unmatched bases: 11. Germline assignment: CDR1 SGHRS and CDR2 YFSETQ. CDR3 nucleotides: TGCGCCAGCAGCTTGGACCTAGCGGGAGGGCCCAAGAGGACAGATACGCAGTATTTT. This sequence encodes CASSLDLAGGPKRTDTQYF.